The 32 T cell receptor beta chains presented below share a single source sample, sequenced in a study of pediatric ulcerative colitis. Using immunoSEQ multiplex PCR, the repertoire was profiled, and TCRdb retains in-frame clones only, with some absent. Of around 64,000 clones in the sample, roughly nine tenths are singletons; the top ten hold around 3.6%. The sample comprised blood. These receptors were taken from a boy younger than 18 with severe ulcerative colitis.

This clone occurred once. V gene TRBV5-6 combines with J gene TRBJ2-3; D gene uncertain. The V end was cut by 6 bases, the J end by 4 bases, with 9 bases between. The germline V gene has CDR1 SGHDT and CDR2 YYEEEE. The length of the CDR3 is 12 residues. In DNA, the CDR3 is TGTGCCAGCACCAGTATGGCAGATACGCAGTATTTT. It specifies CASTSMADTQYF.

The gene calls are TRBV6-5 and TRBJ2-7, with D perhaps assigned TRBD1 or TRBD2 (5 bases each). V lost 6 bases and J lost 6, with 15 bases in between. Germline values: CDR1 MNHEY, CDR2 SVGAGI. CDR3 length equals 13 residues. CDR3 loop: CASSPDGGGEQYF. The CDR3 bases are TGTGCCAGCAGCCCCGATGGGGGTGGCGAGCAGTACTTC.

The chain carries TRBV6-5 and TRBJ2-1, with D possibly TRBD2 on 6 matching bases. The length of the CDR3 is 15 residues. V lost 6 bases to trimming and J lost 7 bases, with 19 bases between them. CDR1 is MNHEY and CDR2 is SVGAGI in the germline V gene. CDR3 region: CASSPVNGAGNEQFF. The CDR3 nucleotides are TGTGCCAGCAGCCCCGTTAATGGTGCGGGGAATGAGCAGTTCTTC.

The J gene is TRBJ2-2, the V gene TRBV27; D possibly uses TRBD1 or TRBD2 (6 bases each). V dropped 5 bases and J dropped 2 bases, with 18 bases sitting between them. Germline CDR1 MNHEY, CDR2 SMNVEV (reference sequence). The CDR3 is 17 amino acids. The CDR3 DNA reads TGTGCCAGCAGTGGCCTAGGGGGGATCCTTAACACCGGGGAGCTGTTTTTT. The encoded protein is CASSGLGGILNTGELFF.

This clone came up a few times. CDR3 DNA: TGTGCCAGTAGTGTGGATGACAGGGGACTCAACTATGGCTACACCTTC. Its protein product is CASSVDDRGLNYGYTF. The rearrangement uses TRBV19 and TRBJ1-2, with 8 bases matching TRBD1. Germline-derived CDR1 and CDR2 are LNHDA and SQIVND (reference sequence). The CDR3 extends over 16 amino acids. V lost 5 bases and J lost 2; bases outside the gene matches: 10.

This clone appeared once. This sequence joins TRBV25-1 and TRBJ2-2; TRBD2 matches 10 bases. CDR1 MGHDK and CDR2 SYGVNS come from the germline V gene. CDR3 length: 15 amino acids. The V gene end was trimmed by 3 bases and the J gene end by 6 bases; junction bases not matched to a gene: 4. In DNA, the CDR3 is TGTGCCAGCAGTGATGAAGCGGGAGGGCCCGGGGAGCTGTTTTTT. Translated: CASSDEAGGPGELFF.

V usage is TRBV20-1 and J usage is TRBJ1-2, with D uncertain. The V gene's germline CDR1 is DFQATT and CDR2 SNEGSKA (reference sequence). V lost 4 bases, J lost 4 bases, and 4 bases lay in between. This CDR3 is 10 amino acids long. In DNA form, the CDR3 reads TGCAGTGCTAATTCCTATGGCTACACCTTC. Its translation is CSANSYGYTF.

The chain uses TRBV7-8 and TRBJ2-3, with 8 positions matching TRBD2. The V gene end was trimmed by 1 base and the J gene end by 3 bases; junction bases not matched to a gene: 6. The CDR3 is 16 residues long. Germline V gene data show CDR1 as SGHVS and CDR2 as FQNEAQ. DNA for the CDR3: TGTGCCAGCAGCTTAGGGTTTGGCGGGGGGACAGATACGCAGTATTTT. Encoded protein: CASSLGFGGGTDTQYF.

This clone was detected only a few times. The chain carries TRBV7-9 and TRBJ2-1; D gene ambiguous. The CDR3 spans 16 residues. V was clipped by 5 bases and J by 7 bases, with 21 bases between them. Looked up from germline, CDR1 is SEHNR and CDR2 is FQNEAQ (reference sequence). CDR3 in amino acids: CASSRVKEFLGNEQFF. Here the CDR3 DNA reads TGTGCCAGCAGCCGTGTTAAGGAGTTTCTTGGTAATGAGCAGTTCTTC.

The chain uses TRBV7-2 and TRBJ2-5; possibly TRBD2 for D (6 bases). In germline, CDR1 is SGHTA, CDR2 FQGNSA. V lost 5 bases, J lost 2 bases, and 15 bases lay in between. The CDR3 runs 15 residues. CDR3 loop: CASSLREAGQETQYF. Here the CDR3 DNA reads TGTGCCAGCAGCCTCAGGGAGGCAGGACAAGAGACCCAGTACTTC.

CDR3 protein: CASSSDPGTIPGELFF. The DNA for the CDR3 is TGTGCCAGCAGCTCCGATCCCGGGACCATCCCCGGGGAGCTGTTTTTT. The genes are TRBV7-9 and TRBJ2-2; D may correspond to TRBD1 or TRBD2 (5 bases each). The CDR3 length is 16 residues. CDR1 is SEHNR, CDR2 FQNEAQ, per germline (reference sequence). Trimming removed 4 bases from V and 6 bases from J, with 18 bases in between.

The genes are TRBV7-2 and TRBJ2-3; D may be TRBD1 or TRBD2 (5 bases each). V lost 7 bases, J lost 2 bases, and 16 bases lay in between. This CDR3 comprises 15 residues. From germline, CDR1 is SGHTA and CDR2 FQGNSA. The CDR3 sequence is CASTPSWGTTDTQYF. CDR3 bases: TGTGCCAGCACCCCCAGCTGGGGGACCACAGATACGCAGTATTTT.

The chain employs TRBV7-2 and TRBJ2-3; 8 bases fit TRBD1. The CDR3 runs 15 residues. After removal of 5 bases from V and 4 bases from J, the junction contained 8 bases not matched to a gene. From germline, CDR1 is SGHTA and CDR2 FQGNSA. The CDR3 region has the DNA TGTGCCAGCAGCATTGGACAGGGTCGGGCAGATACGCAGTATTTT. It codes for CASSIGQGRADTQYF. The whole variable domain, remainder taken from reference TRBV7-2 and TRBJ2-3, is GAGVSQSPSNKVTEKGKDVELRCDPISGHTALYWYRQSLGQGLEFLIYFQGNSAPDKSGLPSDRFSAERTGGSVSTLTIQRTQQEDSAVYLCASSIGQGRADTQYFGPGTRLTVL.

The chain uses TRBV10-1 and TRBJ2-5, with 8 bases identical to TRBD2. The CDR3 consists of 17 residues. Germline lookup yields CDR1 WNHNN and CDR2 SYGVQD (reference sequence). The J segment lost 2 bases and the V segment lost 0 bases, leaving 8 bases of the junction unmatched. In DNA form, the CDR3 reads TGCGCCAGCAGTGAGTCGGCGATAGCGGGACTACAAGAGACCCAGTACTTC. Protein: CASSESAIAGLQETQYF.

This chain uses TRBV7-8 with TRBJ1-5; 7 bases agree with TRBD1. The ends lost 5 bases at V and 3 bases at J; junction bases unmatched: 7. Germline V CDR1 and CDR2: SGHVS, FQNEAQ. The length of the CDR3 is 15 residues. CDR3 DNA: TGTGCCAGCAGCGACAGGGTCTTCCTCAATCAGCCCCAGCATTTT. This encodes CASSDRVFLNQPQHF.

This clone has a single count. The V call is TRBV2, the J call TRBJ2-7, with 7 bases that match TRBD2. The CDR3 contains 16 residues. In germline, CDR1 is SNHLY, CDR2 FYNNEI. Unmatched junction bases numbered 12, after V lost 5 bases and J lost 2 bases. The CDR3 bases are TGTGCCAGCAGTCCCTCATTGAGCGGGGACCCCTACGAGCAGTACTTC. Translation: CASSPSLSGDPYEQYF.

This chain uses TRBV2 with TRBJ1-2; TRBD1 matches at 8 bases. This CDR3 comprises 13 residues. CDR1 is SNHLY and CDR2 is FYNNEI in the germline V gene. With 5 bases clipped from V and 2 bases from J, the junction kept 1 base outside the gene matches. The CDR3 is CASSRQGNYGYTF. CDR3 coding DNA: TGTGCCAGCAGTAGACAGGGGAACTATGGCTACACCTTC. Full variable domain (remainder filled in from reference TRBV2 and TRBJ1-2): EPEVTQTPSHQVTQMGQEVILRCVPISNHLYFYWYRQILGQKVEFLVSFYNNEISEKSEIFDDQFSVERPDGSNFTLKIRSTKLEDSAMYFCASSRQGNYGYTFGSGTRLTVV.

The CDR3 DNA sequence: TGTGCCTGGTCAGACCGGGGCCTACAGTACTTC. It encodes CAWSDRGLQYF. J is TRBJ2-7 and V is TRBV30; D is perhaps TRBD1 or TRBD2 (5 bases each). The V gene's germline CDR1 is GTSNPN and CDR2 SVGIG (reference sequence). CDR3 size: 11 residues. The V gene lost 5 bases and the J gene lost 10 bases, with 15 bases spanning the gap.

The chain recombines TRBV29-1 with TRBJ2-7, with D hard to call. There are 12 residues in the CDR3. V lost 0 bases to trimming and J lost 0 bases, with 3 bases between them. Germline-derived CDR1 and CDR2 are SQVTM and ANQGSEA. This CDR3 is CSVEDYSYEQYF. The CDR3 bases are TGCAGCGTTGAAGACTACTCCTACGAGCAGTACTTC.

The DNA of the CDR3 is TGTGCCAGCGCCCCACCTGGACTAGCGGGAGGCAACATTCAGTACTTC. Its translation: CASAPPGLAGGNIQYF. V is TRBV7-2 and J is TRBJ2-4; 14 bases are a match to TRBD2. After removal of 8 bases from V and 7 bases from J, the junction contained 10 bases not matched to a gene. The CDR3 runs 16 residues. Germline V gives CDR1 SGHTA, CDR2 FQGNSA.

The chain is built from TRBV2 and TRBJ1-4; weak D call: TRBD1 (5 bases). Looked up from germline, CDR1 is SNHLY and CDR2 is FYNNEI. The CDR3 loop spans 12 amino acids. V was pared by 6 bases and J by 6 bases, with 8 bases between. The CDR3 loop reads CASRDTYEKLFF. The CDR3 nucleotides are TGTGCCAGCAGGGACACTTATGAAAAACTGTTTTTT.

This clone was seen once. The V and J genes are TRBV9 and TRBJ1-3; D call uncertain. Germline V lookup: CDR1 SGDLS, CDR2 YYNGEE. V was clipped by 0 bases and J by 0 bases, with 7 bases between them. The CDR3 extends over 15 amino acids. The CDR3 region is CASSVGQFSGNTIYF. CDR3 bases: TGTGCCAGCAGCGTAGGGCAGTTCTCTGGAAACACCATATATTTT.

This clone has only a few counts. This chain connects TRBV10-3 to TRBJ2-1; D gene ambiguous. Trimming cost V 0 bases and J 8 bases, with 5 bases left between them. The CDR3 is 12 residues long. The germline gives CDR1 ENHRY, CDR2 SYGVKD. This CDR3 is CAISESTHEQFF. DNA for the CDR3: TGTGCCATCAGTGAGTCGACCCATGAGCAGTTCTTC.

This chain joins TRBV19 and TRBJ2-1; 8 bases fit TRBD2. V lost 1 base, J lost 0 bases, and 11 bases stayed unmatched. The CDR3 runs to 19 residues. CDR1 is LNHDA, CDR2 SQIVND, per germline (reference sequence). CDR3 bases: TGTGCCAGTAGTATAGTAGGCGGGAGGCCCACTAGCTCCTACAATGAGCAGTTCTTC. Translating it yields CASSIVGGRPTSSYNEQFF.

The genes are TRBV4-1 and TRBJ2-2, with 8 bases that match TRBD1. Germline V gene lookup returns CDR1 MGHRA and CDR2 YSYEKL. V lost 5 bases, J lost 7 bases, and 9 bases stayed unmatched. This CDR3 contains 15 residues. The DNA of the CDR3 is TGCGCCAGCAGCACCCAGTGGACAGGGTTCGGGGAGCTGTTTTTT. It is translated as CASSTQWTGFGELFF.

This clone was seen a handful of times. The rearrangement uses TRBV7-9 and TRBJ1-5, with TRBD1 identical over 8 bases. Trimming cost V 3 bases and J 4 bases; bases outside gene matches: 11. CDR1 and CDR2 (germline): SEHNR, FQNEAQ (reference sequence). The CDR3 length is 17 residues. In DNA, the CDR3 is TGTGCCAGCAGCTTCGACAGGGGAAGATTAGCAAATCAGCCCCAGCATTTT. Encoded protein: CASSFDRGRLANQPQHF.

This clone was picked up one time. This chain connects TRBV5-6 to TRBJ1-1, with D possibly matching TRBD1 (5 bases). This CDR3 is built from 14 residues. The germline V gene has CDR1 SGHDT and CDR2 YYEEEE. V was cut by 2 bases and J by 6 bases, with 14 bases left in between. CDR3 coding DNA: TGTGCCAGCAGCTTTCAGGGTACGATGGCTGAAGCTTTCTTT. Amino acids: CASSFQGTMAEAFF.

This chain uses TRBV19 with TRBJ2-1; 11 nucleotides line up with TRBD2. Trimming removed 5 bases from V and 2 bases from J; junction bases left unmatched: 5. CDR3 length equals 16 residues. CDR1 is LNHDA and CDR2 is SQIVND in the germline V gene (reference sequence). The CDR3 DNA reads TGTGCCAGTAGTGCCCAACTAGCGGGAGCCTACAATGAGCAGTTCTTC. The encoded protein is CASSAQLAGAYNEQFF.

Worth noting for this clone: The junction and the germline gene differ at one end; a read error may be behind it. The CDR3 loop reads CASSLALTGERKTQYF. The CDR3 DNA sequence: TGTGCTAGCAGCTTAGCCCTGACAGGGGAACGGAAGACCCAGTACTTC. The V call is TRBV7-7, the J call TRBJ2-5, with 8 nucleotides matching TRBD1. CDR1 SSHAT and CDR2 FNYEAQ come from the germline V gene (reference sequence). The CDR3 runs to 16 residues.

CDR3 residues: CASSLDRYQPQHF. The DNA for the CDR3 is TGTGCCAGCAGTTTAGACCGATATCAGCCCCAGCATTTT. The chain couples TRBV27 to TRBJ1-5; the D is unclear. The CDR3 covers 13 residues. CDR1 and CDR2 (germline): MNHEY, SMNVEV (reference sequence). V lost 2 bases and J 5 bases, leaving 7 bases between the germline ends.

J is TRBJ2-7 and V is TRBV5-1, with no clear D. From germline, CDR1 is SGHRS and CDR2 YFSETQ. Trimming took off 5 bases at V and 4 bases at J, with 7 bases between the two ends. There are 11 residues in the CDR3. CDR3 protein: CASRIGYEQYF. Written as DNA, the CDR3 is TGCGCCAGCAGAATCGGGTACGAGCAGTACTTC.

The chain recombines TRBV29-1 with TRBJ1-1, with 8 bases lining up with TRBD1. CDR1 is SQVTM, CDR2 ANQGSEA, per germline. The CDR3 spans 12 residues. With V trimmed by 7 bases and J by 5 bases, 6 bases remained unmatched. The CDR3 protein is CSGLRGLTEAFF. For the CDR3, the DNA is TGCAGCGGTCTCAGGGGGCTTACTGAAGCTTTCTTT.